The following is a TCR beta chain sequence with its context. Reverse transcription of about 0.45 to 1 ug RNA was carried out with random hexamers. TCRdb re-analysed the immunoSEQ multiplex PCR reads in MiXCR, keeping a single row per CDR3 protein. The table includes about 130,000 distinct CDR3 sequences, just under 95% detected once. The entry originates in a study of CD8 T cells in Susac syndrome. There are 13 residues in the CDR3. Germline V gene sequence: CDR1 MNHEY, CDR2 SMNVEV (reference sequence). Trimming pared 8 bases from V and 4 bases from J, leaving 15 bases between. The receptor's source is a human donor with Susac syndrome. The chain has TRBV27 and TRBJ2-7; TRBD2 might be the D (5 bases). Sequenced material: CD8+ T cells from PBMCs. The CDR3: CASRREGVYEQYF. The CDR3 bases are TGTGCCAGCCGCCGAGAGGGAGTATACGAGCAGTACTTC.